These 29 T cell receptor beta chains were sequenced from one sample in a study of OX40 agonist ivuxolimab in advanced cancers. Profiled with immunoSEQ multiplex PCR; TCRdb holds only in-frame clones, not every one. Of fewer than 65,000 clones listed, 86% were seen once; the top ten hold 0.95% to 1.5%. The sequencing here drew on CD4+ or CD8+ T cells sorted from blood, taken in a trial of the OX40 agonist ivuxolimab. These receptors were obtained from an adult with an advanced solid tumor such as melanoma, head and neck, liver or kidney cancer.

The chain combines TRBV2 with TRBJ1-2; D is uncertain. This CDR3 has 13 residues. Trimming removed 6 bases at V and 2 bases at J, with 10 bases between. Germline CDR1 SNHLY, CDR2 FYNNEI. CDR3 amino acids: CASRASNNYGYTF. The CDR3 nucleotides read TGTGCCAGCAGGGCGAGTAACAACTATGGCTACACCTTC.

Here the CDR3 reads CASSQRQGSGNTIYF. In nucleotides, the CDR3 is TGTGCCAGCAGCCAGCGACAGGGTTCTGGAAACACCATATATTTT. The chain has TRBV14 and TRBJ1-3; TRBD1 aligns across 7 bases. CDR1 and CDR2 (germline): SGHDN, FVKESK. J gave up 1 base and V 3 bases, and 3 bases lay outside the gene matches. The CDR3 consists of 15 residues.

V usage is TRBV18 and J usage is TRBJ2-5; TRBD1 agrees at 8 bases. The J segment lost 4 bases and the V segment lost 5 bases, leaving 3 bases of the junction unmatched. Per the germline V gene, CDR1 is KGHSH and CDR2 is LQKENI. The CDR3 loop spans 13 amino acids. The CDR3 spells CASSATGAETQYF. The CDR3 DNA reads TGTGCCAGCTCAGCGACAGGGGCAGAGACCCAGTACTTC.

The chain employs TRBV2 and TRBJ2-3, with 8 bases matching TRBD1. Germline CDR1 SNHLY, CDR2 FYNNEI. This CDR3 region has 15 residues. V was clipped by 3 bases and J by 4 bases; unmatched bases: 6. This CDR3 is CASSDSGGGSDTQYF. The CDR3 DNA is TGTGCCAGCAGTGATTCAGGGGGCGGCTCAGATACGCAGTATTTT.

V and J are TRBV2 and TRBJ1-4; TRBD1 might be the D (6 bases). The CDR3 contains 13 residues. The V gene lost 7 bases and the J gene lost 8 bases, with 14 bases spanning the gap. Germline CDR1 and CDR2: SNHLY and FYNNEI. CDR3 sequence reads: CASTTQGGEKLFF. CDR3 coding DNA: TGTGCCAGCACCACACAGGGAGGCGAAAAACTGTTTTTT.

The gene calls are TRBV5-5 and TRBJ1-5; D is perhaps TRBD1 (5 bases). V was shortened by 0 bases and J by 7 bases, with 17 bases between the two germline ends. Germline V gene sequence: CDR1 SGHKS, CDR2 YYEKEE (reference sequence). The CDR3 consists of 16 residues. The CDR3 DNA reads TGTGCCAGCAGCTTGGAGGGTGGTGGGGCCGTCCAGCCCCAGCATTTT. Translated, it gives CASSLEGGGAVQPQHF.

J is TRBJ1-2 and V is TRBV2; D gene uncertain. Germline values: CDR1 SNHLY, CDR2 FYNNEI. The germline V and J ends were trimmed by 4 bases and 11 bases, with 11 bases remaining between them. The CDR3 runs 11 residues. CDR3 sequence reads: CASSGPDPYTF. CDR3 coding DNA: TGTGCCAGCAGTGGCCCCGATCCTTACACCTTC.

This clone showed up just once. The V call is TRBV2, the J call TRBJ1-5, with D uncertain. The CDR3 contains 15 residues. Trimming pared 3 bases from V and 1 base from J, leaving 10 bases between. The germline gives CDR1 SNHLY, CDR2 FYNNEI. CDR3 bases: TGTGCCAGCAGTGATTCCCCCAGAAGCAATCAGCCCCAGCATTTT. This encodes CASSDSPRSNQPQHF.

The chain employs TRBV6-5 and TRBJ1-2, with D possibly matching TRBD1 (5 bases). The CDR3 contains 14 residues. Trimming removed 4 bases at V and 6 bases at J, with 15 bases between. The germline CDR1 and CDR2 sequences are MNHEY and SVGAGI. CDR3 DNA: TGTGCCAGCAGTTCCCTCGACCAGGGAGATGGCTACACCTTC. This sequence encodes CASSSLDQGDGYTF.

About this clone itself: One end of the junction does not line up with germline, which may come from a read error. The CDR3 sequence: CAGRQSQGNNQPQHF. CDR3 DNA sequence: TGTGCCGGCAGACAATCACAGGGGAACAATCAGCCCCAGCATTTT. The rearrangement joins TRBV6-1 to TRBJ1-5, with 7 bases matching TRBD1. The CDR3 loop spans 15 amino acids. Germline CDR1 reads MNHNS; CDR2 reads SASEGT.

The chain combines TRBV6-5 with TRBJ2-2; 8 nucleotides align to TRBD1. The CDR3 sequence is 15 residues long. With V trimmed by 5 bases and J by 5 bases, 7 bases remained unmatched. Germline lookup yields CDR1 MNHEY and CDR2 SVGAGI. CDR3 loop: CASSGSTGGTGELFF. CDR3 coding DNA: TGTGCCAGCAGTGGAAGTACAGGGGGGACCGGGGAGCTGTTTTTT.

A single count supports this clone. The CDR3 nucleotides read TGCGCCAGCAGCTCTAATAGCGGGAGTTCAGGAGATACGCAGTATTTT. It specifies CASSSNSGSSGDTQYF. The chain links TRBV5-1 to TRBJ2-3; TRBD2 matches at 9 bases. The germline gives CDR1 SGHRS, CDR2 YFSETQ. V dropped 3 bases and J dropped 5; count of bases not matched to a gene: 10. This CDR3 contains 16 residues.

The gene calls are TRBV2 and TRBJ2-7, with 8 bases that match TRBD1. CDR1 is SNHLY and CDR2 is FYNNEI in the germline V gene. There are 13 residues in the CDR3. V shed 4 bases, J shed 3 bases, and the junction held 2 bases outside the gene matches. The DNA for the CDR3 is TGTGCCAGCAGTGGCGGACAGGGCTACGAGCAGTACTTC. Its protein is CASSGGQGYEQYF. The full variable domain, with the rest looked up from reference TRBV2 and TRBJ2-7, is EPEVTQTPSHQVTQMGQEVILRCVPISNHLYFYWYRQILGQKVEFLVSFYNNEISEKSEIFDDQFSVERPDGSNFTLKIRSTKLEDSAMYFCASSGGQGYEQYFGPGTRLTVT.

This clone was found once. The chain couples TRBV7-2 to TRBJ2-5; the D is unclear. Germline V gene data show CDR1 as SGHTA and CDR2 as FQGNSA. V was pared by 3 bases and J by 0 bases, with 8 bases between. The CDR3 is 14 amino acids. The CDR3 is CASSFGPNQETQYF. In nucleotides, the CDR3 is TGTGCCAGCAGCTTCGGACCAAACCAAGAGACCCAGTACTTC. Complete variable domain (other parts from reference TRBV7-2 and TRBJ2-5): GAGVSQSPSNKVTEKGKDVELRCDPISGHTALYWYRQSLGQGLEFLIYFQGNSAPDKSGLPSDRFSAERTGGSVSTLTIQRTQQEDSAVYLCASSFGPNQETQYFGPGTRLLVL.

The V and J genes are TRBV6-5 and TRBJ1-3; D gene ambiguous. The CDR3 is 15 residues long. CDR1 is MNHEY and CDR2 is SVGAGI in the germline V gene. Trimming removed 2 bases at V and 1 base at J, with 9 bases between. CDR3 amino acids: CASSYDKQSGNTIYF. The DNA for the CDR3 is TGTGCCAGCAGTTACGACAAACAATCTGGAAACACCATATATTTT.

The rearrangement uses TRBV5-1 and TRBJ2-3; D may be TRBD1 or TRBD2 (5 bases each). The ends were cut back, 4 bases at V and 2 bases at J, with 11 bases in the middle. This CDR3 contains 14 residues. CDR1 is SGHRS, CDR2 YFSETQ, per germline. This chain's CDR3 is CASSRGRNTDTQYF. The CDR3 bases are TGCGCCAGCAGCCGGGGCAGAAACACAGATACGCAGTATTTT.

CDR3 amino acids: CACPGLGLIAKNIQYF. As DNA, the CDR3 is TGTGCCTGCCCGGGACTTGGCCTAATAGCCAAAAACATTCAGTACTTC. The chain employs TRBV30 and TRBJ2-4; TRBD2 is a possible D gene (6 bases). The CDR3 runs to 16 residues. Trimming removed 6 bases at V and 0 bases at J, with 18 bases between. The germline V gene has CDR1 GTSNPN and CDR2 SVGIG (reference sequence).

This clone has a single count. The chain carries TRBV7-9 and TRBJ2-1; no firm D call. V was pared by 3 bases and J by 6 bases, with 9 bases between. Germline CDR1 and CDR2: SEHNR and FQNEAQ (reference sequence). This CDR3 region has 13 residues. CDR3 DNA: TGTGCCAGCAGCTTGGAAAGCGCCAATGAGCAGTTCTTC. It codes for CASSLESANEQFF. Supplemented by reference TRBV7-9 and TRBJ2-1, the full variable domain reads DTGVSQNPRHKITKRGQNVTFRCDPISEHNRLYWYRQTLGQGPEFLTYFQNEAQLEKSRLLSDRFSAERPKGSFSTLEIQRTEQGDSAMYLCASSLESANEQFFGPGTRLTVL.

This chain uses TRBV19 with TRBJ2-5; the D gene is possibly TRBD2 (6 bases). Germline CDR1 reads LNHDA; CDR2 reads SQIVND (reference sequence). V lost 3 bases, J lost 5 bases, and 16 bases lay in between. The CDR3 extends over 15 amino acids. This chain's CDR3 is CASSMRLASGETQYF. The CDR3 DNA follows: TGTGCCAGTAGTATGCGGCTAGCGAGCGGCGAGACCCAGTACTTC.

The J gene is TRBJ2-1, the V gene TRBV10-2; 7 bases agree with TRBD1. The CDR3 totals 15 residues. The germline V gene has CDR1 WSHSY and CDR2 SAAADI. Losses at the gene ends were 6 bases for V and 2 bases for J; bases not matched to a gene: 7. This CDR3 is CASRGLQGAYNEQFF. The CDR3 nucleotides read TGCGCCAGCAGAGGATTGCAGGGGGCCTACAATGAGCAGTTCTTC.

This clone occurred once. The CDR3 nucleotides are TGTGCCAGTAGTAACTGGGTTGGGGAGACCCAGTACTTC. This sequence encodes CASSNWVGETQYF. J is TRBJ2-5 and V is TRBV19; no definite D call. V was pared by 4 bases and J by 5 bases, with 11 bases between. Germline CDR1 reads LNHDA; CDR2 reads SQIVND (reference sequence). This CDR3 has 13 amino acids.

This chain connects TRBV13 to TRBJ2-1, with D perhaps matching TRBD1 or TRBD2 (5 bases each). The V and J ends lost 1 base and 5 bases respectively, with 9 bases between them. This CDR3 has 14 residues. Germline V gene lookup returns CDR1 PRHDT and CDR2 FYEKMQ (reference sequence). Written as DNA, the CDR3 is TGTGCCAGCAGCTTAGCCGGGACCCACAATGAGCAGTTCTTC. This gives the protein CASSLAGTHNEQFF.

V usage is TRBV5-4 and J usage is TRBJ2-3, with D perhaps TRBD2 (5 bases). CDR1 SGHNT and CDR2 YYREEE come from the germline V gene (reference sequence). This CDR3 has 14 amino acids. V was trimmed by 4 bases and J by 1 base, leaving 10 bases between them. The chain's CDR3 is CASSEGHGTDTQYF. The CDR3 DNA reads TGTGCCAGCAGCGAGGGCCACGGCACAGATACGCAGTATTTT.

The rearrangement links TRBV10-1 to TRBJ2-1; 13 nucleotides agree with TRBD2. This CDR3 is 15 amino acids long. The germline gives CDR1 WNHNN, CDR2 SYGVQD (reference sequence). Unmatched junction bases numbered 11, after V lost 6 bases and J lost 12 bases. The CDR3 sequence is CASSPGTSGIPGQFF. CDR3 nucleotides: TGCGCCAGCAGCCCCGGGACTAGCGGGATTCCAGGGCAGTTCTTC.

This CDR3 is CASSQAGGLDYGYTF. As DNA, the CDR3 is TGCGCCAGCAGCCAAGCGGGGGGGCTAGACTATGGCTACACCTTC. This chain links TRBV4-1 with TRBJ1-2; D possibly corresponds to TRBD1 (6 bases). This CDR3 contains 15 residues. Per germline, CDR1 MGHRA and CDR2 YSYEKL. The ends were cut back, 1 base at V and 3 bases at J, with 12 bases in the middle.

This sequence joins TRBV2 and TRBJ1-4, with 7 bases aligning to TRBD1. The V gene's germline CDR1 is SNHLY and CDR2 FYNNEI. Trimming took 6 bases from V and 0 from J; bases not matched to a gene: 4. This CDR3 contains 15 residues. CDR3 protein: CASRRQGTTNEKLFF. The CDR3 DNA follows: TGTGCCAGCAGGCGACAGGGCACAACTAATGAAAAACTGTTTTTT.

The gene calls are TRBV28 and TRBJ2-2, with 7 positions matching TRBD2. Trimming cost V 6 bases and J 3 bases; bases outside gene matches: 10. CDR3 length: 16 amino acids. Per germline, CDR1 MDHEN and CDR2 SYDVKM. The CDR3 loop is CASSQVGLGDTGELFF. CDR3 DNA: TGTGCCAGCAGCCAAGTAGGACTAGGGGACACCGGGGAGCTGTTTTTT.

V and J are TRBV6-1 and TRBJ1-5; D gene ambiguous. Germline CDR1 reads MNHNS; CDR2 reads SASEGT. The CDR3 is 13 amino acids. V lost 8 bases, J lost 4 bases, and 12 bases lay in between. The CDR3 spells CASQQSGNQPQHF. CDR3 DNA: TGTGCCAGCCAACAATCGGGAAATCAGCCCCAGCATTTT.

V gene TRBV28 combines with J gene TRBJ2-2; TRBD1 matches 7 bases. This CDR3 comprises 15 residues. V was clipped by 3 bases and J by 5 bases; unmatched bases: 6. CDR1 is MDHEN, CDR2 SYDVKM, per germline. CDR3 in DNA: TGTGCCAGCAGTTTTAGACAGGGTGATACCGGGGAGCTGTTTTTT. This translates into CASSFRQGDTGELFF.